This note documents a single T cell receptor (beta chain) sequence. The CDR3 sequence is 16 residues long. The germline CDR1 and CDR2 sequences are MNHEY and SVGAGI. With 4 bases clipped from V and 4 bases from J, the junction kept 12 bases outside the gene matches. These data are taken from a study of blood T cell repertoires in COVID-19. Original handling: For nucleated cells, counts were estimated from reference gene primer amplification. Generated by immunoSEQ multiplex PCR, the TCRdb table keeps only in-frame clones and is missing some. V, J and clone size are those of that table, while D and trimming were read from the DNA. Among around 35,000 clones listed, 85% to 95% were seen once.

The chain is built from TRBV6-5 and TRBJ1-1; 7 bases are shared with TRBD1. The TCR sequence derives from a human donor in a cohort sampled during active COVID-19. What was sequenced was peripheral blood. The CDR3 DNA reads as TGTGCCAGCAGTTCCCCGGCGACAGGGCGTAGCACTGAAGCTTTCTTT. Translation: CASSSPATGRSTEAFF.